What follows are 28 T cell receptor beta chains derived from one specimen sequenced in a study of T cell responses to AZD1222 COVID-19 vaccine. Profiling relied on immunoSEQ multiplex PCR, and the TCRdb table lists in-frame clones only, not all of them. This table has approximately 150,000 clones, 88% appearing once. The sample here was peripheral blood, taken 28 days after the second AZD1222 dose. These receptors originate from an adult who received the AZD1222 COVID-19 vaccine.

The chain recombines TRBV5-6 with TRBJ1-1; D remains ambiguous. This CDR3 has 15 amino acids. Per germline, CDR1 SGHDT and CDR2 YYEEEE. V was trimmed by 3 bases and J by 2 bases, leaving 14 bases between them. Here the CDR3 DNA reads TGTGCCAGCAGCTCACCCCTCCGGGCCAACACTGAAGCTTTCTTT. This sequence encodes CASSSPLRANTEAFF.

This chain uses TRBV2 with TRBJ2-7; possible D gene TRBD2, 6 bases. Trimming shortened V by 8 bases and J by 0 bases, and 8 bases separated the two germline ends. The CDR3 runs to 12 residues. From germline, CDR1 is SNHLY and CDR2 FYNNEI. The CDR3 nucleotides read TGTGCCAGCGGGGGGACCTCCTACGAGCAGTACTTC. It yields the protein CASGGTSYEQYF.

This clone was counted only a few times. Within the sample, other DNA sequences also encode this same CDR3. The genes are TRBV2 and TRBJ2-3; TRBD2 agrees at 8 bases. Germline V lookup: CDR1 SNHLY, CDR2 FYNNEI. V was pared by 6 bases and J by 2 bases, with 7 bases of the junction left unmatched. The CDR3 runs 15 residues. CDR3 protein: CASSRGGPLTDTQYF. The CDR3 DNA reads TGTGCCAGCAGCCGGGGGGGTCCCCTCACAGATACGCAGTATTTT.

V usage is TRBV7-2 and J usage is TRBJ2-1; no clear D. The CDR3 length is 13 residues. The germline V gene has CDR1 SGHTA and CDR2 FQGNSA. The ends were cut back, 3 bases at V and 9 bases at J, with 12 bases in the middle. CDR3 nucleotide sequence: TGTGCCAGCAGCTTGCGAGGTACGGGTGAGCAGTTCTTC. Translation gives CASSLRGTGEQFF.

The chain employs TRBV6-6 and TRBJ1-5; TRBD1 aligns across 7 bases. The germline CDR1 and CDR2 sequences are MNHNY and SVGAGI (reference sequence). J lost 6 bases, V lost 6 bases, and 11 bases had no gene match. CDR3 length: 15 residues. The CDR3 spells CASSLLTGERQPQHF. The DNA for the CDR3 is TGTGCCAGCAGCCTGCTAACAGGGGAGCGTCAGCCCCAGCATTTT.

This chain connects TRBV7-9 to TRBJ1-3; D is undetermined. The germline gives CDR1 SEHNR, CDR2 FQNEAQ (reference sequence). V was shortened by 4 bases and J by 6 bases, with 7 bases between the two germline ends. CDR3 length equals 12 residues. The CDR3 DNA reads TGTGCCAGCAGCTCATCGACAAACACCATATATTTT. This codes for CASSSSTNTIYF.

There are a few counts of this clone. V usage is TRBV3-1 (or the pseudogene TRBV3-2) and J usage is TRBJ2-1; perhaps TRBD2 as D (6 bases). Looked up from germline, CDR1 is LGHDT and CDR2 is YNNKEL (reference sequence). This CDR3 comprises 15 residues. Trimming removed 1 base from V and 10 bases from J, with 17 bases in between. The CDR3: CASSQGGHSGEEQFF. Written as DNA, the CDR3 is TGTGCCAGCAGCCAAGGCGGCCATAGCGGAGAGGAGCAGTTCTTC.

The V gene is TRBV5-4, the J gene TRBJ1-3; the match to TRBD1 covers 7 bases. Germline assignment: CDR1 SGHNT and CDR2 YYREEE (reference sequence). The CDR3 covers 15 residues. The V gene end was trimmed by 4 bases and the J gene end by 4 bases; junction bases not matched to a gene: 8. The CDR3 nucleotides are TGTGCCAGCAGCGCCACAGGGGCCACAGGAAACACCATATATTTT. This codes for CASSATGATGNTIYF. The whole variable domain, filled in from reference TRBV5-4 and TRBJ1-3, reads ETGVTQSPTHLIKTRGQQVTLRCSSQSGHNTVSWYQQALGQGPQFIFQYYREEENGRGNFPPRFSGLQFPNYSSELNVNALELDDSALYLCASSATGATGNTIYFGEGSWLTVV.

The chain employs TRBV7-3 and TRBJ1-4; D call uncertain. The CDR3 has 17 residues. The ends were cut back, 5 bases at V and 0 bases at J, with 16 bases in the middle. Germline V gene lookup returns CDR1 SGHTA and CDR2 FQGTGA. The CDR3, as DNA: TGTGCCAGCAGCCCGCGCGTACCGTATGCAACTAATGAAAAACTGTTTTTT. Encoded protein: CASSPRVPYATNEKLFF.

This chain links TRBV6-6 with TRBJ1-1; D gene ambiguous. This CDR3 has 15 residues. Germline lookup yields CDR1 MNHNY and CDR2 SVGAGI (reference sequence). The V end was cut by 6 bases, the J end by 2 bases, with 16 bases between. CDR3 protein: CASRPSRGPNTEAFF. CDR3 bases: TGTGCCAGCAGGCCCTCCCGGGGTCCCAACACTGAAGCTTTCTTT.

The gene calls are TRBV11-2 and TRBJ1-1; possible D gene TRBD1, 5 bases. In germline, CDR1 is SGHAT, CDR2 FQNNGV. The CDR3 runs to 12 residues. Trimming stripped 10 bases from V and 4 bases from J, with 13 bases between. This CDR3 reads CATINGATEAFF. The CDR3 DNA reads as TGTGCCACCATAAACGGGGCCACTGAAGCTTTCTTT.

Turning to this clone: The sample carries other DNA sequences with the same CDR3. DNA for the CDR3: TGTGCCAGCAGTCCCGGACAGGGTTCAAATCAGCCCCAGCATTTT. Its translation is CASSPGQGSNQPQHF. J is TRBJ1-5 and V is TRBV6-5; TRBD1 agrees at 8 bases. The trim removed 5 bases at V and 4 bases at J, leaving 7 bases unmatched. CDR3 size: 15 residues. Germline V gene lookup returns CDR1 MNHEY and CDR2 SVGAGI.

This chain uses TRBV19 with TRBJ2-3; perhaps TRBD2 as D (6 bases). CDR1 and CDR2 (germline): LNHDA, SQIVND (reference sequence). The V and J ends lost 10 bases and 3 bases respectively, with 17 bases between them. This CDR3 spans 14 amino acids. The CDR3 region is CATQWRGGTDTQYF. The CDR3 DNA is TGTGCCACCCAGTGGAGGGGTGGAACAGATACGCAGTATTTT.

The gene calls are TRBV25-1 and TRBJ1-4, with D maybe TRBD1 (5 bases). The germline CDR1 and CDR2 sequences are MGHDK and SYGVNS. V was cut by 3 bases and J by 5 bases, with 13 bases left in between. The CDR3 contains 15 residues. CDR3 DNA sequence: TGTGCCAGCAGTGAGCCGGGACCGCTCAATGAAAAACTGTTTTTT. The encoded protein is CASSEPGPLNEKLFF.

This chain connects TRBV29-1 to TRBJ2-5, with D unclear. CDR1 is SQVTM, CDR2 ANQGSEA, per germline. There are 14 residues in the CDR3. V lost 3 bases and J 4 bases, leaving 15 bases between the germline ends. CDR3 sequence (DNA): TGCAGCGTTGATTTTTCCTCGTTCGGAGAGACCCAGTACTTC. It encodes CSVDFSSFGETQYF.

J is TRBJ1-1 and V is TRBV7-2; D not certain. The CDR3 consists of 13 residues. Germline values: CDR1 SGHTA, CDR2 FQGNSA. V was clipped by 3 bases and J by 0 bases, with 5 bases between them. CDR3 in amino acids: CASSFGMNTEAFF. The CDR3 nucleotides are TGTGCCAGCAGCTTTGGGATGAACACTGAAGCTTTCTTT.

This sequence joins TRBV28 and TRBJ2-3; 8 bases agree with TRBD2. Germline CDR1 and CDR2: MDHEN and SYDVKM. The trim removed 2 bases at V and 1 base at J, leaving 8 bases unmatched. The CDR3 length is 17 residues. The DNA for the CDR3 is TGTGCCAGCAGTTTAGGGCGTAGCGGGGTGGGCACAGATACGCAGTATTTT. Its translation: CASSLGRSGVGTDTQYF.

The sample holds a few counts of this clone. The chain joins TRBV6-1 to TRBJ1-5, with a tentative D call TRBD1 (6 bases). Germline CDR1 reads MNHNS; CDR2 reads SASEGT. This CDR3 has 14 amino acids. Deletions cut 4 bases from V and 6 bases from J, with 13 bases between. The CDR3: CASSALQGFQPQHF. In DNA, the CDR3 is TGTGCCAGCAGTGCACTGCAGGGGTTTCAGCCCCAGCATTTT.

The rearrangement uses TRBV30 and TRBJ1-2; weak D call: TRBD1 (5 bases). V lost 5 bases and J lost 8, with 18 bases in between. Germline assignment: CDR1 GTSNPN and CDR2 SVGIG (reference sequence). This CDR3 is built from 13 residues. The CDR3 DNA is TGTGCCTGGGCGCTCGGGGCCCCGGAGGGCTACACCTTC. It yields the protein CAWALGAPEGYTF.

This chain joins TRBV7-2 and TRBJ1-3; D remains unclear. CDR1 is SGHTA, CDR2 FQGNSA, per germline. The CDR3 consists of 13 residues. V lost 7 bases, J lost 2 bases, and 9 bases lay in between. CDR3 nucleotide sequence: TGTGCCAGCACCCCCAGCCCTGGAAACACCATATATTTT. This gives the protein CASTPSPGNTIYF. Complete variable domain (other parts from reference TRBV7-2 and TRBJ1-3): GAGVSQSPSNKVTEKGKDVELRCDPISGHTALYWYRQSLGQGLEFLIYFQGNSAPDKSGLPSDRFSAERTGGSVSTLTIQRTQQEDSAVYLCASTPSPGNTIYFGEGSWLTVV.

This clone was observed once. The chain links TRBV30 to TRBJ1-2; TRBD1 aligns across 8 bases. The germline V gene has CDR1 GTSNPN and CDR2 SVGIG (reference sequence). J lost 7 bases, V lost 5 bases, and 6 bases had no gene match. The CDR3 consists of 12 residues. The CDR3 sequence: CAWSQGARGYTF. The CDR3 DNA is TGTGCCTGGTCCCAGGGGGCGCGTGGCTACACCTTC.

V and J are TRBV6-6 and TRBJ1-1; no clear D gene. Germline V lookup: CDR1 MNHNY, CDR2 SVGAGI (reference sequence). The CDR3 extends over 15 amino acids. Trimming stripped 2 bases from V and 2 bases from J, with 12 bases between. The CDR3 DNA sequence: TGTGCCAGCAGTTACCCTTGGGAGGTAAACACTGAAGCTTTCTTT. This sequence encodes CASSYPWEVNTEAFF.

This clone was detected only once. The rearrangement uses TRBV2 and TRBJ1-1, with no clear D. The CDR3 has 15 amino acids. The V end was cut by 1 base, the J end by 1 base, with 10 bases between. CDR1 is SNHLY and CDR2 is FYNNEI in the germline V gene. The DNA for the CDR3 is TGTGCCAGCAGTGAAGTACGGGAGACGAACACTGAAGCTTTCTTT. This sequence encodes CASSEVRETNTEAFF.

The sample holds one count of this clone. The genes are TRBV5-5 and TRBJ2-3; 10 bases fit TRBD1. The CDR3 runs 16 residues. Trimming took 4 bases from V and 5 from J; bases not matched to a gene: 10. The germline V gene has CDR1 SGHKS and CDR2 YYEKEE (reference sequence). The CDR3 loop reads CASSPGGTGAQDTQYF. The CDR3 DNA follows: TGTGCCAGCAGCCCCGGAGGGACAGGGGCTCAAGATACGCAGTATTTT.

The chain uses TRBV20-1 and TRBJ1-5, with TRBD1 as a possible D gene (6 bases). The V gene's germline CDR1 is DFQATT and CDR2 SNEGSKA (reference sequence). The CDR3 totals 17 residues. Trimming shortened V by 3 bases and J by 1 base, and 19 bases separated the two germline ends. The CDR3 reads CSASNKLRGASNQPQHF. CDR3 sequence (DNA): TGCAGTGCTAGTAATAAGTTGCGGGGGGCAAGCAATCAGCCCCAGCATTTT.

The V and J genes are TRBV28 and TRBJ1-6, with unresolved D. CDR1 is MDHEN and CDR2 is SYDVKM in the germline V gene. Trimming took 4 bases from V and 7 from J, leaving 5 bases between them. This CDR3 contains 12 residues. The CDR3 bases are TGTGCCAGCAGTTCCCCCAATTCACCCCTCCACTTT. It codes for CASSSPNSPLHF.

J is TRBJ1-2 and V is TRBV15; TRBD1 matches 9 bases. Germline trimming cut 4 bases from V and 8 bases from J; bases unmatched to any gene: 23. Germline V CDR1 and CDR2: LNHNV, YYDKDF (reference sequence). CDR3 length: 19 amino acids. CDR3 in amino acids: CATSKNPGQGLPMVVGYTF. Written as DNA, the CDR3 is TGTGCCACCAGCAAGAACCCGGGACAGGGCCTACCTATGGTTGTCGGCTACACCTTC.

This clone was seen a handful of times. No DNA is shown, since the ends of the CDR3 on it are uncertain; the CDR3 is the one TCRdb lists. The rearrangement joins TRBV27 to TRBJ2-5; TRBD2 is the table's D call and was not checked against the DNA. The CDR3 spans 17 residues, counting both ends. Looked up from germline, CDR1 is MNHEY and CDR2 is SMNVEV (reference sequence). CDR3: CASSSSDYRRPREAQYF.